This T cell receptor beta chain originates from a study of cytomegalovirus exposure and HLA in healthy donors. Study-level points and caveats: A later analysis linked a missense DCLRE1C variant to TCR beta V- and J-gene trimming. It was taken for granted in presence/absence analyses that sequencing depth across donors was roughly uniform.

This clone was observed a few times. What it recognizes is unknown. Primers included in the PCR were 60 Vbeta and 13 Jbeta primers. The repertoire was sequenced with immunoSEQ multiplex PCR; TCRdb's copy has only in-frame clones and lacks some. The data hold about 120,000 clones, with around 77% observed a single time. In germline, CDR1 is MDHEN, CDR2 SYDVKM. V was pared by 3 bases and J by 1 base, with 3 bases between. This CDR3 is 12 amino acids long. The gene calls are TRBV28 and TRBJ1-1; D gene uncertain. The receptor's source is a man aged 18 to 29 in good health and CMV-seropositive. Sample: PBMCs. The DNA for the CDR3 is TGTGCCAGCAGTTTCTGGAACACTGAAGCTTTCTTT. This encodes CASSFWNTEAFF.